What follows describes a single TCR beta chain. Additional DNA sequences in this sample encode the identical CDR3. The data stem from a study of shared clonotypes between healthy human individuals. Adults of Caucasian background living in Nashville, Tennessee made up all donors. Libraries were prepared by immunoSEQ multiplex PCR; TCRdb keeps only in-frame clonotypes and omits some of them. This sample has 2 million to 3 million clones, with over 85% found just once. Germline assignment: CDR1 SGDLS and CDR2 YYNGEE. The CDR3 covers 16 residues. Trimming took 4 bases from V and 5 from J; bases not matched to a gene: 8.

The clonotype was recovered from a man younger than 35 in good health. Some clones in this sample may be carry-over from other donors' samples. Sequenced sample: naive CD4+ T cells from PBMCs. Subset here: CD45RA+ positively selected. J is TRBJ2-5 and V is TRBV9; the match to TRBD2 covers 13 bases. Here the CDR3 reads CASSPSGLAGVETQYF. CDR3 nucleotides: TGTGCCAGCAGCCCTTCCGGACTAGCGGGAGTGGAGACCCAGTACTTC.